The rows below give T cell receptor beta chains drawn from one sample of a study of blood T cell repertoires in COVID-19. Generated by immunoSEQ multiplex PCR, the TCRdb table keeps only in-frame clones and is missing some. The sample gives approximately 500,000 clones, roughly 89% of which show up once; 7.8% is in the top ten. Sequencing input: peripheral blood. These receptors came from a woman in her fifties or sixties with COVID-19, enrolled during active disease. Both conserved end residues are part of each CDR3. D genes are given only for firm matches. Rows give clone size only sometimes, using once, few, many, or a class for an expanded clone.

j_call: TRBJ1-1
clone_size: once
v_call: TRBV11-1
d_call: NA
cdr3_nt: TGTGCCAGTCAATTCCCCCAGGAGAACACTGAAGCTTTCTTT
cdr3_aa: CASQFPQENTEAFF

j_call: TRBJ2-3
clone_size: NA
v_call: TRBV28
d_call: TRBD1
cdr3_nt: TGTGCCGCCGAGACAGGGGGCGGAGATACGCAGTATTTT
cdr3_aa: CAAETGGGDTQYF

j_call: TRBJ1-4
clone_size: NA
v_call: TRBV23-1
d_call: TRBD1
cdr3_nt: TGCGCCAGCAGGGGCGGACAGGCCGCAACTAATGAAAAACTGTTTTTT
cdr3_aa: CASRGGQAATNEKLFF

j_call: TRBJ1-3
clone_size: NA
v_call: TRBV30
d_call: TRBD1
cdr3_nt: TGTGCCTGGAGTTCCAGGGGGGACACCATATATTTT
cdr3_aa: CAWSSRGDTIYF

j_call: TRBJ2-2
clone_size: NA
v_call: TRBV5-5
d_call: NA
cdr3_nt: TGTGCCAGCAGCTTGGATAGACAGTACACCGGGGAGCTGTTTTTT
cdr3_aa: CASSLDRQYTGELFF

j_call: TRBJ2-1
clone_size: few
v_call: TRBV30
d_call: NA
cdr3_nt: TGTGCCTGGAGTCAACCTGAGAATGAGCAGTTCTTC
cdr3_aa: CAWSQPENEQFF

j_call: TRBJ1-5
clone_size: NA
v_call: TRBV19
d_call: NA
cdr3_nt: TGTGCCAGTAGTATTGGAGCACCCGTAACAGGTCAGCCCCAGCATTTT
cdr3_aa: CASSIGAPVTGQPQHF

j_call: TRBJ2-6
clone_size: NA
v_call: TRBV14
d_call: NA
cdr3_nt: TGTGCCAGCAGCCCCCATCAGGACTCTGGGGCCAACGTCCTGACTTTC
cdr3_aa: CASSPHQDSGANVLTF

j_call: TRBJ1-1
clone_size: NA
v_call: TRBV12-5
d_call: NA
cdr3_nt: TGTGCTAGTGGCCCTCAGGGGCCCACTGAAGCTTTCTTT
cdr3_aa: CASGPQGPTEAFF

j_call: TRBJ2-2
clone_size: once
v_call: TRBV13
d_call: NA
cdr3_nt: TGTGCCAGCAGCCACGGGTCGACCACCGGGGAGCTGTTTTTT
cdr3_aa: CASSHGSTTGELFF

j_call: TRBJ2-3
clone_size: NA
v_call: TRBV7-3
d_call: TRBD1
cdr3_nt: TGTGCCAGCAGCGGGACAGGGGGGACAGATACGCAGTATTTT
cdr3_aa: CASSGTGGTDTQYF

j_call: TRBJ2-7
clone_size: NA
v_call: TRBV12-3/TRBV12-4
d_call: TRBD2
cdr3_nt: TGTGCCAGCAGTTTCGGGAGGTCCTACGAGCAGTACTTC
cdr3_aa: CASSFGRSYEQYF

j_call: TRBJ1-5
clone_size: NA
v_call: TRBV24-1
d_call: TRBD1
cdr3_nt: TGTGCCACCAGTGATTTTAACAGGGGGGGAGCCCAGCATTTT
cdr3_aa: CATSDFNRGGAQHF

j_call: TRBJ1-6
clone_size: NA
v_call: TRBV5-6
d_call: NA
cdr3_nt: TGTGCCAGCAGCTTGGAACAATCTAATTCACCCCTCCACTTT
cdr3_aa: CASSLEQSNSPLHF

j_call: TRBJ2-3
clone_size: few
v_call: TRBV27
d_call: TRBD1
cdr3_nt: TGTGCCAGCAGTCCTATAGACAGGGGCCCCTTTGAAGGCACAGATACGCAGTATTTT
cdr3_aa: CASSPIDRGPFEGTDTQYF

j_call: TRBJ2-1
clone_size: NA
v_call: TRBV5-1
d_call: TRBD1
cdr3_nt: TGCGCCAGCAGCTTTGACAGGGAATCCTACAATGAGCAGTTCTTC
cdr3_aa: CASSFDRESYNEQFF

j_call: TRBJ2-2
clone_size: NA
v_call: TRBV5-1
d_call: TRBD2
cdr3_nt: TGCGCCAGCAGCTTTGGACTAGCGGGCGGATTCGGGGAGCTGTTTTTT
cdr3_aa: CASSFGLAGGFGELFF

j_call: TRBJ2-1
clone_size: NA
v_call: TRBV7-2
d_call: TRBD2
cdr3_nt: TGTGCCAGCAGCTTTGGGCGGGGGGGTTACAATGAGCAGTTCTTC
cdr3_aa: CASSFGRGGYNEQFF

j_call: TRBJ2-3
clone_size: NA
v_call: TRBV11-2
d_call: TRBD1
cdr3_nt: TGTGCCACCCCTGGACCAGGGGGAACAGATACGCAGTATTTT
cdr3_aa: CATPGPGGTDTQYF

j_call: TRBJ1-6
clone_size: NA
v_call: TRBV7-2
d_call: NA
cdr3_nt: TGTGCCAGCAGCTACGGGAGTTTTTCACCCCTCCACTTT
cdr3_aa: CASSYGSFSPLHF

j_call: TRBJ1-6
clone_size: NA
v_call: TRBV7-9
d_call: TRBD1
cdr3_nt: TGTGCCAGCAGCTTGGGGCAGGGGGATCCCCTCCACTTT
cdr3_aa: CASSLGQGDPLHF

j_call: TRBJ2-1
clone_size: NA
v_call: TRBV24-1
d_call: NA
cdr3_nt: TGTGCCACCAGTGACTCCCGGGGGGCTGAGCAGTTCTTC
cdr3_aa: CATSDSRGAEQFF

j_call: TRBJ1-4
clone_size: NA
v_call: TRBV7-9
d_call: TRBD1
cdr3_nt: TGTGCCAGCAGCTTGAGGACAGGGGCAACTAATGAAAAACTGTTTTTT
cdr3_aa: CASSLRTGATNEKLFF

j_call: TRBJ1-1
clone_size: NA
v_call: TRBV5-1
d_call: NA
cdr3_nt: TGCGCCAGCAGCCGTCAGGGGACTGAAGCTTTCTTT
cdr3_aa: CASSRQGTEAFF

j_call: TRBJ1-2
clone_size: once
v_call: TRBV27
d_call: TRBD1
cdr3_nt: TGTGCCAGCAGTTTGGCGACAGGGAGACATGGCTACACCTTC
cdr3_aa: CASSLATGRHGYTF

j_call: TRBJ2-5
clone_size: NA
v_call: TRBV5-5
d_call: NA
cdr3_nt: TGTGCCAGCAGCTGGGAAAACAGGGAGACCCAGTACTTC
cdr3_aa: CASSWENRETQYF

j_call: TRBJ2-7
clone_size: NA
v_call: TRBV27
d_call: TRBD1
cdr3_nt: TGTGCCAGCAGTCCGTACAGGGGTACCTACGAGCAGTACTTC
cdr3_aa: CASSPYRGTYEQYF

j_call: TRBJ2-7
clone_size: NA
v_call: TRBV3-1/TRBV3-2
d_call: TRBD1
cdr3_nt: TGTGCCAGCAGCGGGACAGGGGTCTACGAGCAGTACTTC
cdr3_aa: CASSGTGVYEQYF

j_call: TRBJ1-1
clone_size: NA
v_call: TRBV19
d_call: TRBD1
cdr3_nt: TGTGCCAGTAGTTCTACAGGGGACACTGAAGCTTTCTTT
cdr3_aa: CASSSTGDTEAFF

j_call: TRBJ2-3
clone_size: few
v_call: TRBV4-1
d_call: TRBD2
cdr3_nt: TGCGCCAGCAGCCAAGTCGGGAGGGATACGCAGTATTTT
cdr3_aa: CASSQVGRDTQYF

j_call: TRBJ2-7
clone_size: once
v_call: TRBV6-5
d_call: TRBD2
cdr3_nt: TGTGCCAGCAGTTCGCCTAGCGGGGGGCGCGAGCAGTACTTC
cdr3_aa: CASSSPSGGREQYF

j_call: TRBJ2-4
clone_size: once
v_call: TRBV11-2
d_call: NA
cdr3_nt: TGTGCCAGCAGCCTCGGGAGAAACATTCAGTACTTC
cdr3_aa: CASSLGRNIQYF

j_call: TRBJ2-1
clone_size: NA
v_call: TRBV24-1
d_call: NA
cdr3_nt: TGTGCCACCGCCCGGGACCCGCGGGGTGAGCAGTTCTTC
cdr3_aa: CATARDPRGEQFF

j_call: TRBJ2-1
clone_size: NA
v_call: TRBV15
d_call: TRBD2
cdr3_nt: TGTGCCACCAGCAGGAACCCCCTTTGGAGCGGGGGGGCAAGTGAGCAGTTCTTC
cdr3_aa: CATSRNPLWSGGASEQFF

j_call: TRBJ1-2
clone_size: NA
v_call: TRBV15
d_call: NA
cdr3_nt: TGTGCCACCAGCCCACGATCAGGGTCAGACTATGGCTACACCTTC
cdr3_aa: CATSPRSGSDYGYTF

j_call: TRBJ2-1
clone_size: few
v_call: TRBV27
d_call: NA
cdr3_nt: TGTGCCAGCAGTTTACACAGGGCCTCCTACAATGAGCAGTTCTTC
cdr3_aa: CASSLHRASYNEQFF

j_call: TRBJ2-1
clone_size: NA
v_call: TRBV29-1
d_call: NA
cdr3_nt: TGCAGCGTTGGGGGGGATGAGCAGTTCTTC
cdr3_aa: CSVGGDEQFF

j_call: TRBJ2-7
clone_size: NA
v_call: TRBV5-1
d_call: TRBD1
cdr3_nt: TGCGCCAGCAGCTTGTCTACAGGGGCCTACGAGCAGTACTTC
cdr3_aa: CASSLSTGAYEQYF

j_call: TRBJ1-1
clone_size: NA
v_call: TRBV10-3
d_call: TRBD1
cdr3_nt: TGTGCCATCAGTGATAAGTACAGGGGGCCAGGGTCACCTGAAGCTTTCTTT
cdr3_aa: CAISDKYRGPGSPEAFF

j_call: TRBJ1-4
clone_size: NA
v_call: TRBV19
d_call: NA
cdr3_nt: TGTGCCAGTAGTCGTGCAACTAATGAAAAACTGTTTTTT
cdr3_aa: CASSRATNEKLFF

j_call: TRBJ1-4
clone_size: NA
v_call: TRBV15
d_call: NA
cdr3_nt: TGTGCCACCAGCAGGGGCCGGGGTCTCGATGAAAAACTGTTTTTT
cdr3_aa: CATSRGRGLDEKLFF

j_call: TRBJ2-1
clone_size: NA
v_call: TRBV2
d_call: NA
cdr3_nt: TGTGCCAGCAGTACCCTCCAGGGCCATGAGCAGTTCTTC
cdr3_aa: CASSTLQGHEQFF

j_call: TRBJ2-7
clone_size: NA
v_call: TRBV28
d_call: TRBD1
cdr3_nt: TGTGCCAGCAGTTTGGCAGGGGGCAGCTACGAGCAGTACTTC
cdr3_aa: CASSLAGGSYEQYF

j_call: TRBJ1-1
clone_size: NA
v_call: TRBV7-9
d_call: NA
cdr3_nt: TGTGCCAGCAGCTTAGTCAATGAAGCTTTCTTT
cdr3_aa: CASSLVNEAFF

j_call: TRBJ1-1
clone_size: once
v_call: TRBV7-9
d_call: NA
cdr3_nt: TGTGCCAGCAGCTTAGTTACGGGAAGGAGGTTGGAAGCTTTCTTT
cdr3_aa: CASSLVTGRRLEAFF

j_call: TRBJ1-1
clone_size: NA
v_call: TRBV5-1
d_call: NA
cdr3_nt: TGCGCCAGCAGTCGACGACAGGTTGGAGACACTGAAGCTTTCTTT
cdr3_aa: CASSRRQVGDTEAFF

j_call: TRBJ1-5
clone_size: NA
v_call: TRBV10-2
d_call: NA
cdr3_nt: TGCGCCACCTCGGAGGGACTTAGCAATCAGCCCCAGCATTTT
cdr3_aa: CATSEGLSNQPQHF

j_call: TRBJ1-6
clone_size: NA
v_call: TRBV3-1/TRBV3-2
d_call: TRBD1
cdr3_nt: TGTGCCAGCAGCTGGAGCCGGGACAGGGGATCACCCCTCCACTTT
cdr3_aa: CASSWSRDRGSPLHF

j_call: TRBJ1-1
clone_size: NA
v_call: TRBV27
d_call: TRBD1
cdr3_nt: TGTGCCAGCAGACCTGACAGGGGGCGAGCAGCTTTCTTT
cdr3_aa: CASRPDRGRAAFF

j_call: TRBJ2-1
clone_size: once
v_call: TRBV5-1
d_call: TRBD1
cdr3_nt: TGCGCCAGCAGCCTAGAGGACAGGGGTGAGCAGTTCTTC
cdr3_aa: CASSLEDRGEQFF

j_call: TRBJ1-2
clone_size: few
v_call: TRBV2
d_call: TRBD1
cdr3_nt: TGTGCCAGCAATCAGGGACAGGTTTCGCGAGGCTACACCTTC
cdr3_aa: CASNQGQVSRGYTF

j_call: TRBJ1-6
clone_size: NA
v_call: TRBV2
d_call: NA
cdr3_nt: TGTGCCAGCAGTGAGGCCAGGTATAATTCACCCCTCCACTTT
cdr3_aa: CASSEARYNSPLHF

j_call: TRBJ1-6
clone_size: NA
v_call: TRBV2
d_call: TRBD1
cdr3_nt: TGTGCCAGGGGTTGGACAGGTTATAATTCACCCCTCCACTTT
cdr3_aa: CARGWTGYNSPLHF

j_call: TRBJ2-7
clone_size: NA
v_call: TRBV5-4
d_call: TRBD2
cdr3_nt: TGTGCCAGCAGCTTCGCGGGGGGCCCTCTCAAGCAGTACTTC
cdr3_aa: CASSFAGGPLKQYF

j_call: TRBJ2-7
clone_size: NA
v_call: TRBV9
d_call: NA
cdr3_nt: TGTGCCAGCAGCGGCCCCGGGGGTGAGCAGTACTTC
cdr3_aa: CASSGPGGEQYF